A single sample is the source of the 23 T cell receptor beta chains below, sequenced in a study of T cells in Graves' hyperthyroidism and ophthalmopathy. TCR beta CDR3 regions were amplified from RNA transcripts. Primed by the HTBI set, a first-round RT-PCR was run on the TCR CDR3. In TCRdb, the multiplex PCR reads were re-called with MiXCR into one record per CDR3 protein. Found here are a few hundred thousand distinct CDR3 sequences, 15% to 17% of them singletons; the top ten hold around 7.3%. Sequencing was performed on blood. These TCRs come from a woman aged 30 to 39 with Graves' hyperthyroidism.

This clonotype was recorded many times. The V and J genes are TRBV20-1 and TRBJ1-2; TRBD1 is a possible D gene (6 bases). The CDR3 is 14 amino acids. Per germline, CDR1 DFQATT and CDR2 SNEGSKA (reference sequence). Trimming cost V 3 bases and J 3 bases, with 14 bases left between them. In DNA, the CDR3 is TGCAGTGCTAGGATAAACAGGGAGTACTATGGCTACACCTTC. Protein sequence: CSARINREYYGYTF.

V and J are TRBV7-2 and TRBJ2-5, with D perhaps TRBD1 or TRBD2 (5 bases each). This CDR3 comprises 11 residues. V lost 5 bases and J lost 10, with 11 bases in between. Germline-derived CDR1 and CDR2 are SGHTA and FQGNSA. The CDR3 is CASSLRDLQYF. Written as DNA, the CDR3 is TGTGCCAGCAGCCTCCGGGACCTCCAGTACTTC.

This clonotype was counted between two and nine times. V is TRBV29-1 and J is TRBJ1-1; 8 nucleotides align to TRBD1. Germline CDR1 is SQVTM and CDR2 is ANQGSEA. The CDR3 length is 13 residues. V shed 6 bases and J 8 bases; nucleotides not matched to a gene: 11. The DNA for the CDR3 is TGCAGCGTCTTAGGGACAGGTAGGCTCGAAGCTTTCTTT. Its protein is CSVLGTGRLEAFF.

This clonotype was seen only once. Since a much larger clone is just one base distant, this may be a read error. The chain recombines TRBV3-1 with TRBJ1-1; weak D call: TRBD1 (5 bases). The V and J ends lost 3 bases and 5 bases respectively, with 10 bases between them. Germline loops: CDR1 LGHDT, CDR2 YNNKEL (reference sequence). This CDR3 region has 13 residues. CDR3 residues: CASSHQGKTEAFF. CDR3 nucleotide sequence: TGTGCCAGCAGCCATCAGGGTAAAACTGAAGCTTTCTTT.

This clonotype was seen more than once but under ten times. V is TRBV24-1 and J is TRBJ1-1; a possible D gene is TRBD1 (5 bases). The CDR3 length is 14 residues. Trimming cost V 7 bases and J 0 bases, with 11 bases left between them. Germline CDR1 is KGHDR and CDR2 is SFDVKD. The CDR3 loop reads CATRGPKMNTEAFF. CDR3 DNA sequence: TGTGCCACCAGGGGACCCAAGATGAACACTGAAGCTTTCTTT.

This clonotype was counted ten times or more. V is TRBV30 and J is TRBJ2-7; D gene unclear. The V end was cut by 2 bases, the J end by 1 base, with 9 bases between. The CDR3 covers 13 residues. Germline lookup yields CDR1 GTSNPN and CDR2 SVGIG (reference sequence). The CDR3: CAWSTSLSYEQYF. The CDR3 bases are TGTGCCTGGAGTACCTCTTTATCCTACGAGCAGTACTTC.

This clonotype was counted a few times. CDR3 residues: CASSVSLGSGRATDTQYF. Here the CDR3 DNA reads TGTGCCAGCAGCGTCTCCCTTGGGAGCGGGAGGGCAACAGATACGCAGTATTTT. The rearrangement links TRBV9 to TRBJ2-3; 10 bases are a match to TRBD2. The V segment lost 2 bases and the J segment 3 bases; nucleotides outside the gene matches: 12. The CDR3 is made up of 18 amino acids. CDR1 is SGDLS, CDR2 YYNGEE, per germline.

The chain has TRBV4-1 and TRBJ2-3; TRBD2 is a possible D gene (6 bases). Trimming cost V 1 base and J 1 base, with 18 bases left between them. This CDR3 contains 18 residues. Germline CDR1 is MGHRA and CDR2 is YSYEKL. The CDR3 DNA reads TGCGCCAGCAGCCAAGGGGTTTTAGGGGACTGGGGCACAGATACGCAGTATTTT. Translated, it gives CASSQGVLGDWGTDTQYF.

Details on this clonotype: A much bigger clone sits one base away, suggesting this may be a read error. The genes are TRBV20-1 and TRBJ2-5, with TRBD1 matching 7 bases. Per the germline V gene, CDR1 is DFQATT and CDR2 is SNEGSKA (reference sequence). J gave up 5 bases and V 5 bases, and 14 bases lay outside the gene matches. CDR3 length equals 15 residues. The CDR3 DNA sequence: TGCAGTGCTGGAGTTGGTAGGGGGCGCGAGGAGACCCAGTACTTC. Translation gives CSAGVGRGREETQYF.

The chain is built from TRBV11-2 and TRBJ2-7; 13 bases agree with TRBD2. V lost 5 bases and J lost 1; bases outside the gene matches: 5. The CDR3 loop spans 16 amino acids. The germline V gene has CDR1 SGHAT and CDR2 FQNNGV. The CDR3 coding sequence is TGTGCCAGCAGCCAGGGGACTAGCGGGGATTCCTACGAGCAGTACTTC. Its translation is CASSQGTSGDSYEQYF.

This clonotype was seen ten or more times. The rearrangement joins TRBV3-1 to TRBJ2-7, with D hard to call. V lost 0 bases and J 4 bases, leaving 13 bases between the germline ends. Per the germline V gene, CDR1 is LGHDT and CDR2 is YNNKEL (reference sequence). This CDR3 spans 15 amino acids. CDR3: CASSQDVNLAYEQYF. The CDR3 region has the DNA TGTGCCAGCAGCCAAGATGTTAACTTAGCTTACGAGCAGTACTTC.

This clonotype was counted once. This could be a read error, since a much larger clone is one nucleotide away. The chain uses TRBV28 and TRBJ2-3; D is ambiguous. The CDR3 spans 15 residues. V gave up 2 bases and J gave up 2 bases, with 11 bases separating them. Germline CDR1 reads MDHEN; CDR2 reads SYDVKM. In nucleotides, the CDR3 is TGTGCCAGCAGTTTAGGCGCGACGGCCACAGATACGCAGTATTTT. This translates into CASSLGATATDTQYF.

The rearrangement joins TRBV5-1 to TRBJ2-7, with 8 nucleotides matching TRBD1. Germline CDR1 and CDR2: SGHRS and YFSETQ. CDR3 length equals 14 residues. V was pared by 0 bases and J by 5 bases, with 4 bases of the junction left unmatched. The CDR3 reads CASSLGTGSHEQYF. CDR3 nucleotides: TGCGCCAGCAGCTTGGGGACAGGGAGCCACGAGCAGTACTTC.

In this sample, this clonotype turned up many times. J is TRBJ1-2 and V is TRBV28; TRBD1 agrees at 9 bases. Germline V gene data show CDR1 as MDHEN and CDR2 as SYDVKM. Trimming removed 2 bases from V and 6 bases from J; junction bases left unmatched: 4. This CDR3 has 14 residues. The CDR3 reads CASSLTGGRNGYTF. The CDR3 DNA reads TGTGCCAGCAGTTTAACAGGGGGCCGGAATGGCTACACCTTC.

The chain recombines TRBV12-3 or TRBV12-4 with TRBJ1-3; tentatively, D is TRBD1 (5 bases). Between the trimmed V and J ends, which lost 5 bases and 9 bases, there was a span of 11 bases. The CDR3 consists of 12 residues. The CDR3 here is CASSQWGGTIYF. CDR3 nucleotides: TGTGCCAGCAGTCAATGGGGGGGCACCATATATTTT.

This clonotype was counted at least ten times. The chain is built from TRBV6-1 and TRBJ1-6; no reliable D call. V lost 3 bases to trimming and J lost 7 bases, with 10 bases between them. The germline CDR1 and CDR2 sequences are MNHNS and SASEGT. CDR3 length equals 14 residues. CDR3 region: CASSDNVWNSPLHF. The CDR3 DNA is TGTGCCAGCAGTGATAATGTTTGGAATTCACCCCTCCACTTT.

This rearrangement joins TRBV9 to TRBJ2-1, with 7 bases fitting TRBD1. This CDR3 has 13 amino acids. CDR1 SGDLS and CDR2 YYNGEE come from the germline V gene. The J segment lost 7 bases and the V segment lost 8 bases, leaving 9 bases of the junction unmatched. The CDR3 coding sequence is TGTGCCAGACAGACAGGGCAAAGGAATGAGCAGTTCTTC. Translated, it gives CARQTGQRNEQFF. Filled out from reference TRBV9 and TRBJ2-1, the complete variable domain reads DSGVTQTPKHLITATGQRVTLRCSPRSGDLSVYWYQQSLDQGLQFLIQYYNGEERAKGNILERFSAQQFPDLHSELNLSSLELGDSALYFCARQTGQRNEQFFGPGTRLTVL.

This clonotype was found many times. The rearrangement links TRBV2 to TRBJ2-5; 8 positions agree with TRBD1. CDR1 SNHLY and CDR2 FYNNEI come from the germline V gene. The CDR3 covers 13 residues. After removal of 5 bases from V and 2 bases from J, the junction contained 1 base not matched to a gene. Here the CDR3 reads CASSNRGQETQYF. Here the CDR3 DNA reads TGTGCCAGCAGTAACAGGGGGCAAGAGACCCAGTACTTC.

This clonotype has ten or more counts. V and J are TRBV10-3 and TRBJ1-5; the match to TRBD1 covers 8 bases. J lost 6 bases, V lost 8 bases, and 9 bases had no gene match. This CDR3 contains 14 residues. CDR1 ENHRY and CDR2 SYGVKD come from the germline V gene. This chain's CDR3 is CAIRGQGGGQPQHF. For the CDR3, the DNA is TGTGCCATCCGCGGACAGGGCGGGGGTCAGCCCCAGCATTTT.

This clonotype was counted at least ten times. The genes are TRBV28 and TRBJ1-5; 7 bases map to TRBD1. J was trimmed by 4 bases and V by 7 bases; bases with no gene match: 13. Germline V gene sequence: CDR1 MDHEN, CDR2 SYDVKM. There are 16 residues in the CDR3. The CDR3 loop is CASMTSGQAQNQPQHF. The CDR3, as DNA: TGTGCCAGCATGACCTCCGGACAGGCGCAGAATCAGCCCCAGCATTTT.

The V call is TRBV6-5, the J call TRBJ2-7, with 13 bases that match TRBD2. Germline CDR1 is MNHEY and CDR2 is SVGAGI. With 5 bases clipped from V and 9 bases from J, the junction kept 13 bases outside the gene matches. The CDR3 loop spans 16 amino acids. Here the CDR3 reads CASSPTSGGLTDGQYF. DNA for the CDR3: TGTGCCAGCAGTCCGACTAGCGGGGGGCTCACCGACGGGCAGTACTTC.

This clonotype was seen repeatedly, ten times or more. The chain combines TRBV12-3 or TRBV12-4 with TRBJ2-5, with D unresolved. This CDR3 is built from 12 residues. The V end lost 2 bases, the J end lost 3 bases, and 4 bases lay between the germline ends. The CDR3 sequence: CASSLTEETQYF. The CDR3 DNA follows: TGTGCCAGCAGTTTAACGGAAGAGACCCAGTACTTC.

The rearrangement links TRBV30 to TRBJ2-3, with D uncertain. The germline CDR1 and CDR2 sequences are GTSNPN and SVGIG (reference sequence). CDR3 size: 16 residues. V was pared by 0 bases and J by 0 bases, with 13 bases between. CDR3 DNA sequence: TGTGCCTGGAGTGTTTATTTTTCCGGTAGCACAGATACGCAGTATTTT. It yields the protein CAWSVYFSGSTDTQYF.